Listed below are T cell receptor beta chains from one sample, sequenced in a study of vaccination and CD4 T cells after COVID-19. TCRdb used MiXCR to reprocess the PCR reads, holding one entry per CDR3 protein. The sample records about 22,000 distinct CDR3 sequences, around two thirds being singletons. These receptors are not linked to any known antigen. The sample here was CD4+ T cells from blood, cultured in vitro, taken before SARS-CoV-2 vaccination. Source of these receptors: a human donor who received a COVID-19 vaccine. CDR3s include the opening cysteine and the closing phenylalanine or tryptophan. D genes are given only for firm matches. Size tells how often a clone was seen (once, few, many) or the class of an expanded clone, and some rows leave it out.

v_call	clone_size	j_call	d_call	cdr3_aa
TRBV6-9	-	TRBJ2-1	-	CASSSPRLISSYNEQFF
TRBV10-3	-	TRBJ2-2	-	CAISDGQGNTGELFF
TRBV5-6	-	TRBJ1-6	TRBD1	CASSLGQGGSPLHF
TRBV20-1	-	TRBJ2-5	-	CSARGVGYQETQYF
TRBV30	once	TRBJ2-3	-	CAWSTADTQYF
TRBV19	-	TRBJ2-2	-	CASSILGDTGELFF
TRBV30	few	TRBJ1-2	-	CAWSPDSQGYGYTF
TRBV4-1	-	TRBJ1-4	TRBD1	CASSHSVGQEGGKLFF
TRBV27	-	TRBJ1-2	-	CASSSGGVRVLQGGIGYGYTF
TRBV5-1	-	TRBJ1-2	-	CASSSDTLGGYTF
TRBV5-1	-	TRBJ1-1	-	CASSPQGDSDTEAFF
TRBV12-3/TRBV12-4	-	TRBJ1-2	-	CASSFFPGDYGYTF
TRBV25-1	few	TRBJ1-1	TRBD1	CASSGQRRDRVITEAFF
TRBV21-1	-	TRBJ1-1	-	CASSKGPANTEAFF
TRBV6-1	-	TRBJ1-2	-	CASSEDRAYGYTF
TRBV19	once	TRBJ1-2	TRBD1	CASSLLGGQGYGYTF
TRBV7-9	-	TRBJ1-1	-	CASSLDRGTGAFF
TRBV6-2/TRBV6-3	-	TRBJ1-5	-	CASSLQGAEPQHF
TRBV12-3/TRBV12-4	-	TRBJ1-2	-	CASSSVGAGTYGYTF
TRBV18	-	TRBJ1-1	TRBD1	CASSRTQGARVTEAFF
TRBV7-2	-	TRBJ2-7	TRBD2	CASSPRSGGSYEQYF
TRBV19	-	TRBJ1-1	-	CASSSDPALRGEAFF
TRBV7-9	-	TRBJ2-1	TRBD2	CASSPGGLAGGRNEQFF
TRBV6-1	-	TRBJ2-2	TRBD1	CASSRPRDRGSVGELFF
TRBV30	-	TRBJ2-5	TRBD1	CAGVGAGGRETQYF
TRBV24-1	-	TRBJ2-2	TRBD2	CATSPGTSGRAVNTGELFF
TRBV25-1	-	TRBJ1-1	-	CASSDAGFEMNTEAFF
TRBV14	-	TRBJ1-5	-	CASSRGGGQPQHF
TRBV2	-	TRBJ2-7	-	CASSEGRGAGNEQYF
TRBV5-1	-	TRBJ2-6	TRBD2	CASSLGLAVGSGANVLTF
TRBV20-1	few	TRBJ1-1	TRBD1	CSARGIPSGQSNTEAFF
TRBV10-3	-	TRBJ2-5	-	CATQIAAQETQYF
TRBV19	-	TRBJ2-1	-	CASSGARITYNEQFF
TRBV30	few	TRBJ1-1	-	CAWSLLGIGYTEAFF
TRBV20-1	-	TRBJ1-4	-	CSARWGNNEKLFF
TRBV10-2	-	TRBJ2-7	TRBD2	CASSEPAGGVDEQYF
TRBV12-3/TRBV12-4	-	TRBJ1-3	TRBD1	CASSHAGGGGNTIYF
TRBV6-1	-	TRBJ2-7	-	CASSETRVPHEQYF
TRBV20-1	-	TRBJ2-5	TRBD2	CSASSGGPQETQYF
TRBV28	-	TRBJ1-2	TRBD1	CASSGGGFGGYTF
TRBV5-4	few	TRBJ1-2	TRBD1	CASSRGTGGETNYGYTF
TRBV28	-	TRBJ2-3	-	CASSGQLTGTDTQYF
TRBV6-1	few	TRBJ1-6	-	CASSEGYSPLHF
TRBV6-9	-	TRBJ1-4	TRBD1	CASSWTGQLLEKLFF
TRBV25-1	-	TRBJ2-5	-	CASTSMRETQYF